This T cell receptor (beta chain) was captured by sequencing in a study of cytomegalovirus exposure and HLA in healthy donors. Germline V lookup: CDR1 MNHEY, CDR2 SVGAGI. The CDR3 length is 15 residues. Study results and caveats: Most TCR beta V segments were productive about 87% or about 30% of the time in an earlier analysis. Based on reports, TCR beta sequences accurately predicted HLA-A and HLA-B alleles for most subjects.

With 60 Vbeta and 13 Jbeta primers, the PCR was carried out. The data were produced by immunoSEQ multiplex PCR, yet TCRdb's version contains in-frame clones alone and is incomplete. The sample yields 99,000 or so clones, about 80% seen once. As concerns this clone: What it binds is not known.

Input material: PBMCs. The receptor was isolated from a woman aged 40 to 49 in good health and CMV-seronegative. The chain employs TRBV6-5 and TRBJ2-5; 9 nucleotides align to TRBD2. The DNA matches TRBJ2-7 better at its end, which makes the J call doubtful. Here the CDR3 reads CASRSLSGRTYEQYF. The DNA for the CDR3 is TGTGCCAGTAGGAGCTTGAGCGGGAGGACCTACGAGCAGTACTTC.